The source of this T cell receptor (beta chain) is a study of regulatory T cells in long-lasting Graves disease. The time point here: newly diagnosed GD, antithyroid drugs for less than 3 months. The TCR library was made from RNA that had been extracted from PBMCs in TRIzol. Through Arm-PCR of CDR3 regions and iRepertoire HTBI primers, TCR beta libraries were built. A single record per CDR3 protein comes from TCRdb applying MiXCR to the multiplex PCR reads. Here the sample spans 560,000 or so distinct CDR3 sequences, about 15% being singletons. Only a few counts were recorded for this clonotype. This CDR3 contains 13 residues. Germline V gene lookup returns CDR1 SNHLY and CDR2 FYNNEI. The ends lost 11 bases at V and 3 bases at J; junction bases unmatched: 8. This sample also belongs to another study, concerning T cells in Graves' hyperthyroidism and ophthalmopathy. That study adds: The study used the HTBI primer set for a first-round RT-PCR of the TCR CDR3. Classification by a 13 V-J model distinguished ophthalmopathy from stable hyperthyroidism.

The V call is TRBV2, the J call TRBJ2-7; 9 nucleotides agree with TRBD1. The sequencing used peripheral blood mononuclear cells (PBMCs), collected at new diagnosis, from a patient treated with antithyroid drugs. The clonotype comes from a man aged 18 to 29 with Graves disease. The CDR3 sequence: CAGGGTGFYEQYF. The CDR3 DNA reads as TGTGCCGGGGGCGGGACAGGGTTCTACGAGCAGTACTTC.